The TCR beta chain under discussion was sequenced for a study of blood T cell repertoires in COVID-19. Study-level information: Collection of acute and convalescent COVID-19 samples took place in the United States, Italy and Spain. The cDNA or gDNA used as material had been derived from T cells, B-cell-depleted T cells, or PBMCs.

As originally analysed: Scientists estimated how many nucleated cells there were by amplifying reference gene primers. This table comes from immunoSEQ multiplex PCR, and its TCRdb copy is limited to in-frame clones, with some not included. D and trimming come from the DNA, and the V and J calls and clone size come from that table. The sample includes 140,000 or so clones, 84% of them seen just once. This clone has only one observation. This TCR came from a man aged 55 to 70 with active or convalescent COVID-19. Sequencing input: peripheral blood.

DNA for the CDR3: TGTGCCAGCAGCTTACGACAGGAGGCCGAGCAGTACTTC. Translation gives CASSLRQEAEQYF. The chain carries TRBV7-8 and TRBJ2-7; a possible D gene is TRBD1 (6 bases). There are 13 residues in the CDR3. Germline V gene data show CDR1 as SGHVS and CDR2 as FQNEAQ. Trimming removed 2 bases from V and 6 bases from J, with 11 bases in between.